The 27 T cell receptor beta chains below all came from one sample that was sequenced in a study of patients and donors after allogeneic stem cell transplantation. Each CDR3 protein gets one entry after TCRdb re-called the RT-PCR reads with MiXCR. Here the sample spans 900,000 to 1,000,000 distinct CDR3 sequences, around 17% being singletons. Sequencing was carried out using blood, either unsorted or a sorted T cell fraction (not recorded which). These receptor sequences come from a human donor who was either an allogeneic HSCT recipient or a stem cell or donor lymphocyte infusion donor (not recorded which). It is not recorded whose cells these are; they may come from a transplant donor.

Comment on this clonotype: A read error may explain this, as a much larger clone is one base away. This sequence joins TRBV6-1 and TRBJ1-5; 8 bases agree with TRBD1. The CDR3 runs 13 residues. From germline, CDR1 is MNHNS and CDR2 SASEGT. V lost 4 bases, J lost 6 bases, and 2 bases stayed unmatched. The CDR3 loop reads CASSAGGTQPQHF. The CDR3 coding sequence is TGTGCCAGCAGTGCAGGGGGCACTCAGCCCCAGCATTTT.

CDR3: CASSLEGTSGRASYNEQFF. In DNA, the CDR3 is TGTGCCAGCAGCTTAGAGGGGACTAGCGGGAGGGCCTCCTACAATGAGCAGTTCTTC. The chain employs TRBV11-2 and TRBJ2-1, with 16 bases that match TRBD2. The CDR3 runs to 19 residues. J was trimmed by 0 bases and V by 0 bases; bases with no gene match: 2. Germline V gene sequence: CDR1 SGHAT, CDR2 FQNNGV.

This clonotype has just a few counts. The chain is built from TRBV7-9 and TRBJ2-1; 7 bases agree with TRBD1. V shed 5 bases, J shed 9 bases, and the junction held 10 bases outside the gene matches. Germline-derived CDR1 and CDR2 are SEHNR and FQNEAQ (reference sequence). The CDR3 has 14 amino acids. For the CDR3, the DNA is TGTGCCAGCAGCCCGGGACAGCCGATTCTTGAGCAGTTCTTC. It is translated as CASSPGQPILEQFF. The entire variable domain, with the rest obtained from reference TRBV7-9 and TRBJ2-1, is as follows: DTGVSQNPRHKITKRGQNVTFRCDPISEHNRLYWYRQTLGQGPEFLTYFQNEAQLEKSRLLSDRFSAERPKGSFSTLEIQRTEQGDSAMYLCASSPGQPILEQFFGPGTRLTVL.

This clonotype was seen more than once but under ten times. The CDR3 coding sequence is TGTGCCAGCAGCTTCGCAGGGAGGGACTATGGCTACACCTTC. Translating it yields CASSFAGRDYGYTF. This sequence joins TRBV7-9 and TRBJ1-2, with D perhaps TRBD1 (5 bases). The CDR3 loop spans 14 amino acids. The germline V gene encodes CDR1 SEHNR and CDR2 FQNEAQ (reference sequence). V lost 3 bases and J 3 bases, leaving 11 bases between the germline ends.

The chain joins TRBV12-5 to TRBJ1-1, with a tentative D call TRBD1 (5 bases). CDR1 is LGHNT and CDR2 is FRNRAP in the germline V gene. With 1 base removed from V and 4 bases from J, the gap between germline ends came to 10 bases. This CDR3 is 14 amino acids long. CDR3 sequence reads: CASGLATVGTEAFF. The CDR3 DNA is TGTGCTAGTGGTTTGGCGACAGTCGGCACTGAAGCTTTCTTT. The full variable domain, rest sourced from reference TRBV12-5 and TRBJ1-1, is DARVTQTPRHKVTEMGQEVTMRCQPILGHNTVFWYRQTMMQGLELLAYFRNRAPLDDSGMPKDRFSAEMPDATLATLKIQPSEPRDSAVYFCASGLATVGTEAFFGQGTRLTVV.

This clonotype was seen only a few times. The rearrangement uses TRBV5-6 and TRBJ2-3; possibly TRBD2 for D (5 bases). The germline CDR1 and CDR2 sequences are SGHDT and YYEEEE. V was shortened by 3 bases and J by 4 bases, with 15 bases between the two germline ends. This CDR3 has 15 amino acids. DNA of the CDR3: TGTGCCAGCAGCTCTGAAACTCGAGCGGCAGATACGCAGTATTTT. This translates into CASSSETRAADTQYF.

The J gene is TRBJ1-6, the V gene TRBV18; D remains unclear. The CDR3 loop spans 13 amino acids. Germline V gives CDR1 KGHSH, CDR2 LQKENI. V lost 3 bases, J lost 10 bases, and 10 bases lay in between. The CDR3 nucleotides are TGTGCCAGCTCACCCGTCGACGGCTCACCCCTCCACTTT. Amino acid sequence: CASSPVDGSPLHF.

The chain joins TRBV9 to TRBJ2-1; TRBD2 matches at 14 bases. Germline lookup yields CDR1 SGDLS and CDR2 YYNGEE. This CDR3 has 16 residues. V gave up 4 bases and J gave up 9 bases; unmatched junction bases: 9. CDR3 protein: CASSLQTSGRGGEQFF. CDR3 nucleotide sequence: TGTGCCAGCAGCCTACAGACTAGCGGGAGGGGTGGTGAGCAGTTCTTC.

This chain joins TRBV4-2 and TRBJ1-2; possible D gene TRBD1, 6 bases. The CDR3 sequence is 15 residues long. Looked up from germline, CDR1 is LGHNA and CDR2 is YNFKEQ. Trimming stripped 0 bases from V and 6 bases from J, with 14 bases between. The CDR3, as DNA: TGTGCCAGCAGCCAAGATCGGATTGGGGGCAATGGCTACACCTTC. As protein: CASSQDRIGGNGYTF.

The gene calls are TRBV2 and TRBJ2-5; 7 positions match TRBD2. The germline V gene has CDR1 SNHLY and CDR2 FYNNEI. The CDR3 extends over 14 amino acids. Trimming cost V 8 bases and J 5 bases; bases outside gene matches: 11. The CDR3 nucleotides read TGTGCCAGCCAGCGGGGATCCGTTGGGGAGACCCAGTACTTC. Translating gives CASQRGSVGETQYF.

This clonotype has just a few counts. This chain's CDR3 is CASMMTASMGYTF. CDR3 nucleotide sequence: TGTGCCAGCATGATGACAGCTTCGATGGGCTACACCTTC. This chain joins TRBV6-6 and TRBJ1-2; perhaps TRBD1 as D (5 bases). The CDR3 runs to 13 residues. Deletions cut 7 bases from V and 8 bases from J, with 17 bases between. CDR1 is MNHNY, CDR2 SVGAGI, per germline (reference sequence).

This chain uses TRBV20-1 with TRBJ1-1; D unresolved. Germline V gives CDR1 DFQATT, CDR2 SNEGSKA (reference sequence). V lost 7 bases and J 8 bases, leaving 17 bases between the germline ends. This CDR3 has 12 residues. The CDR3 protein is CSVLFRTEEAFF. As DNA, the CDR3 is TGCAGTGTTTTGTTTCGGACGGAAGAAGCTTTCTTT.

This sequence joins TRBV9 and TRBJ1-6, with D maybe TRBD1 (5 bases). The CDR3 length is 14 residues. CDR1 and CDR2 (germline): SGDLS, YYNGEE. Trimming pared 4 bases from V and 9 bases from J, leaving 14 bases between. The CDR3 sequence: CASSPMEGRSPLHF. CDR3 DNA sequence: TGTGCCAGCAGCCCGATGGAGGGGCGTTCACCCCTCCACTTT. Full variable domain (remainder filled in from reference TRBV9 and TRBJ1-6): DSGVTQTPKHLITATGQRVTLRCSPRSGDLSVYWYQQSLDQGLQFLIQYYNGEERAKGNILERFSAQQFPDLHSELNLSSLELGDSALYFCASSPMEGRSPLHFGNGTRLTVT.

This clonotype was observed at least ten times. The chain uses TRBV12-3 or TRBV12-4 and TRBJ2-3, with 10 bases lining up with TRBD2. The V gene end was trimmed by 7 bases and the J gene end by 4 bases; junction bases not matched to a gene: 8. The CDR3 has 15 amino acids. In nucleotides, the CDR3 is TGTGCCAGCAACCCTAATCTAGCGGGAGCAGATACGCAGTATTTT. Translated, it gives CASNPNLAGADTQYF.

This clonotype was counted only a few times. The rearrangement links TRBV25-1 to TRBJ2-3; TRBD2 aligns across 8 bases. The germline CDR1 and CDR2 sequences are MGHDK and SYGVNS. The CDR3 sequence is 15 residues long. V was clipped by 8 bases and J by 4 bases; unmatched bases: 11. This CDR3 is CASGWSGSRADTQYF. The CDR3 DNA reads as TGTGCCAGCGGGTGGAGCGGGAGTCGCGCAGATACGCAGTATTTT.

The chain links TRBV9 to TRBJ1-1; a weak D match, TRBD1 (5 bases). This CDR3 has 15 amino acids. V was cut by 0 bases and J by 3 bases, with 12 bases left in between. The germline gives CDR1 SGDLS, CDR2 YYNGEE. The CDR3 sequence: CASSVAGDGDTEAFF. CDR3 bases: TGTGCCAGCAGCGTAGCCGGGGACGGGGACACTGAAGCTTTCTTT.

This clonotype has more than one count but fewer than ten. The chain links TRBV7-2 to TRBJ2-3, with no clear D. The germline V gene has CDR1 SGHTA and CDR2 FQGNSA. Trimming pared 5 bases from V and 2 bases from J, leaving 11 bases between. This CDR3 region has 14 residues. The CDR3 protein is CASSPRPYTDTQYF. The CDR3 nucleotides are TGTGCCAGCAGCCCCCGACCCTACACAGATACGCAGTATTTT.

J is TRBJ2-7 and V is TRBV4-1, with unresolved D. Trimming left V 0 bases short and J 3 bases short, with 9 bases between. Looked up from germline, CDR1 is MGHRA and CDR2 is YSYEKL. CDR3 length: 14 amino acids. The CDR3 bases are TGCGCCAGCAGCCAAGATAGGTGGAACTACGAGCAGTACTTC. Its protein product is CASSQDRWNYEQYF.

The CDR3 nucleotides are TGTGCCAGCGCGACGAGATATACCCAGTACTTC. Translated, it gives CASATRYTQYF. The rearrangement links TRBV2 to TRBJ2-5, with D hard to call. The germline CDR1 and CDR2 sequences are SNHLY and FYNNEI. This CDR3 has 11 residues. The germline V and J ends were trimmed by 8 bases and 8 bases, with 12 bases remaining between them.

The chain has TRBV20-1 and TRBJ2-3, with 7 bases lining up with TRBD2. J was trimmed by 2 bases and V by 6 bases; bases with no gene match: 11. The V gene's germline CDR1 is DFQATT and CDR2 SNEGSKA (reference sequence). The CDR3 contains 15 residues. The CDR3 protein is CSARKAGSITDTQYF. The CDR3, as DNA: TGCAGTGCACGGAAAGCGGGGTCCATCACAGATACGCAGTATTTT.

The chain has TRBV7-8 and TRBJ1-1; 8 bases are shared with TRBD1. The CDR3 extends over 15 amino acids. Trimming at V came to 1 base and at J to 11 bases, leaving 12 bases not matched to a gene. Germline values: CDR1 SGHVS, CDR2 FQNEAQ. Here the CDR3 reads CASSLDPGQVFGAFF. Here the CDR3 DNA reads TGTGCCAGCAGCTTAGATCCGGGACAGGTCTTTGGGGCTTTCTTT.

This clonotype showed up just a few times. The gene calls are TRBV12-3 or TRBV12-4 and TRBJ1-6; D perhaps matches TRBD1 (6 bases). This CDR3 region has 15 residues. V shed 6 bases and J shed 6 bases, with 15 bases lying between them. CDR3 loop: CASRLRGASNSPLHF. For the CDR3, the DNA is TGTGCCAGCAGATTACGGGGGGCGAGTAATTCACCCCTCCACTTT.

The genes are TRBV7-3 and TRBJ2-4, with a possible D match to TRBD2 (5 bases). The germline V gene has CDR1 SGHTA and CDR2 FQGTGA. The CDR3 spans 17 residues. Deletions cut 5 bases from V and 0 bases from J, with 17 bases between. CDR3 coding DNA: TGTGCCAGCAGCCTACCCACCGGGATTAAAGCCAAAAACATTCAGTACTTC. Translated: CASSLPTGIKAKNIQYF.

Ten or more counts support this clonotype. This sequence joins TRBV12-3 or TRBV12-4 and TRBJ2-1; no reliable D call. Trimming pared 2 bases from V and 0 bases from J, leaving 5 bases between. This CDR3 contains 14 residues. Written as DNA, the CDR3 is TGTGCCAGCAGTTTACATGCCTCCTACAATGAGCAGTTCTTC. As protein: CASSLHASYNEQFF.

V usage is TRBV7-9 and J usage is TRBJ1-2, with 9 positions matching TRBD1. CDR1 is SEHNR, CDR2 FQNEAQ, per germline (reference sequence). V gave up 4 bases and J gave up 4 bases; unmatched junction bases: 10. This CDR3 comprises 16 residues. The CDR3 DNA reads TGTGCCAGCAGCTCATCAACCGGGACAGGGACCTATGGCTACACCTTC. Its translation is CASSSSTGTGTYGYTF.

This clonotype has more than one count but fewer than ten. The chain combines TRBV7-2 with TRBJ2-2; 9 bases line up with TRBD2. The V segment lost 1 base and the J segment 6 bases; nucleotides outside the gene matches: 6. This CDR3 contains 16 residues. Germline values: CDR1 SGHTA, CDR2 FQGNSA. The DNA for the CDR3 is TGTGCCAGCAGCTTAGGGTTAGCGGGAGCCCCCGGGGAGCTGTTTTTT. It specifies CASSLGLAGAPGELFF.

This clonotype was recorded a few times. The CDR3 here is CATWDRGQEKLFF. The DNA for the CDR3 is TGTGCCACCTGGGACAGGGGGCAAGAAAAACTGTTTTTT. V usage is TRBV24-1 and J usage is TRBJ1-4; 12 nucleotides agree with TRBD1. Germline V lookup: CDR1 KGHDR, CDR2 SFDVKD. CDR3 length: 13 residues. J lost 8 bases, V lost 9 bases, and 3 bases had no gene match.